These T cell receptor beta chains were read from a single sample in a study of CD8 T cells in ankylosing spondylitis. TCRdb fed the 5' RACE reads into MiXCR, producing one record per CDR3 protein. The sample includes more than 60,000 distinct CDR3 sequences, around 6.4% of them seen just once. Sequencing was done on a sample of synovial fluid, either unsorted or a sorted T cell fraction (not recorded which). Receptors originate from a male donor with ankylosing spondylitis. CDR3s include the opening cysteine and the closing phenylalanine or tryptophan. The order of the fields is clone size, J gene, D gene, V gene, CDR3 protein, CDR3 DNA. A D gene is named only where the DNA matches it firmly. The size of a clone is reported for some rows only, either as once, few or many, or as a class for expanded clones.

>few|TRBJ2-7|TRBD1|TRBV28
CASSSTGVTYEQYF
TGTGCCAGCAGTTCGACAGGGGTGACCTACGAGCAGTACTTC
>many|TRBJ2-5|TRBD2|TRBV20-1
CSAPLAGVGETQYF
TGCAGTGCCCCACTAGCGGGAGTAGGGGAGACCCAGTACTTC
>few|TRBJ2-7|TRBD2|TRBV6-1
CASSSPGLAGRYEQYF
TGTGCCAGCAGCTCTCCTGGACTAGCGGGACGGTACGAGCAGTACTTC
>NA|TRBJ1-1|TRBD1|TRBV28
CASSVDRGRTEAFF
TGTGCCAGCAGTGTAGACAGGGGGCGTACTGAAGCTTTCTTT
>medium-sized|TRBJ2-3|NA|TRBV29-1
CSVGEGGSGDTQYF
TGCAGCGTTGGAGAGGGGGGTTCCGGGGATACGCAGTATTTT
>NA|TRBJ1-1|NA|TRBV11-3
CASSLFRRVTEAFF
TGTGCCAGCAGCTTATTTAGGCGTGTAACTGAAGCTTTCTTT
>NA|TRBJ1-4|TRBD1|TRBV5-5
CASSLVTGGDEKLFF
TGTGCCAGCAGCTTGGTTACAGGGGGAGATGAAAAACTGTTTTTT
>few|TRBJ1-5|NA|TRBV4-1
CVDSQVQVDLNQPQHF
TGCGTTGACAGCCAAGTCCAGGTTGATCTCAATCAGCCCCAGCATTTT
>many|TRBJ1-2|TRBD1|TRBV12-3/TRBV12-4
CASSLAFQGAGGYTF
TGTGCCAGCAGTTTAGCGTTTCAGGGGGCTGGTGGCTACACCTTC
>many|TRBJ1-1|NA|TRBV2
CASSEPGFNTEAFF
TGTGCCAGCAGTGAACCAGGGTTCAACACTGAAGCTTTCTTT
>many|TRBJ2-7|TRBD1|TRBV7-2
CASSLSGTAYEQYF
TGTGCCAGCAGCCTATCCGGGACAGCCTACGAGCAGTACTTC
>many|TRBJ2-3|NA|TRBV7-2
CASSTRGTQYF
TGTGCCAGCAGCACTAGGGGAACGCAGTATTTT
>few|TRBJ2-1|TRBD2|TRBV5-4
CASSFRLAGDNEQFF
TGTGCCAGCAGCTTCAGACTAGCGGGGGACAATGAGCAGTTCTTC
>many|TRBJ2-5|NA|TRBV20-1
CSASGDGQETQYF
TGCAGTGCTAGTGGGGACGGCCAAGAGACCCAGTACTTC
>NA|TRBJ2-1|TRBD2|TRBV5-1
CASSLSRGLAPFF
TGCGCCAGCAGCTTGTCCCGGGGACTAGCGCCCTTCTTC
>many|TRBJ2-4|NA|TRBV5-1
CASSLSIQNIQYF
TGCGCCAGCAGCCTCTCTATACAAAACATTCAGTACTTC
>NA|TRBJ2-1|NA|TRBV6-2/TRBV6-3
CASMEAYEQFF
TGTGCCAGCATGGAGGCGTATGAGCAGTTCTTC
>few|TRBJ2-7|NA|TRBV7-2
CASSLGGWYEQYF
TGTGCCAGCAGCTTAGGCGGGTGGTACGAGCAGTACTTC
>NA|TRBJ1-1|TRBD1|TRBV30
CAWSVGRGLAFF
TGTGCCTGGAGTGTAGGCAGGGGGCTGGCTTTCTTT
>many|TRBJ2-1|TRBD1|TRBV5-1
CASSYTGGYEQFF
TGCGCCAGCAGCTATACAGGGGGCTATGAGCAGTTCTTC
>few|TRBJ2-1|TRBD2|TRBV5-1
CASSLYRLAGANEQFF
TGCGCCAGCAGCCTCTATAGACTAGCGGGAGCCAATGAGCAGTTCTTC
>many|TRBJ2-1|NA|TRBV20-1
CSASGLAYEQFF
TGCAGTGCTAGTGGGCTAGCCTATGAGCAGTTCTTC
>many|TRBJ1-1|TRBD1|TRBV6-5
CASSWGQLNTEAFF
TGTGCCAGCAGTTGGGGACAGTTGAACACTGAAGCTTTCTTT
>many|TRBJ1-6|TRBD1|TRBV28
CASSPGTGTYNSPLHF
TGTGCCAGCAGTCCCGGGACAGGGACCTATAATTCACCCCTCCACTTT
>many|TRBJ2-7|TRBD2|TRBV20-1
CSARPLRAGKGEQYF
TGCAGTGCTAGACCTCTGCGAGCGGGGAAAGGCGAGCAGTACTTC
>few|TRBJ2-3|TRBD2|TRBV20-1
CSAALAGRHTDTQYF
TGCAGTGCTGCACTAGCGGGACGGCACACAGATACGCAGTATTTT
>many|TRBJ1-2|NA|TRBV28
CASSLGGRYGYTF
TGTGCCAGCAGTTTAGGGGGTCGGTATGGCTACACCTTC
>NA|TRBJ2-7|TRBD2|TRBV11-2
CASSLDRLAGMGEQYF
TGTGCCAGCAGCTTAGATCGACTAGCGGGAATGGGTGAGCAGTACTTC
>many|TRBJ1-2|TRBD1|TRBV2
CAGGSVPGQSYTF
TGTGCCGGGGGAAGCGTCCCGGGACAGAGCTACACCTTC
>many|TRBJ2-1|TRBD2|TRBV7-2
CASSLLGTRAIGEQFF
TGTGCCAGCAGCTTATTGGGGACTAGGGCGATTGGGGAGCAGTTCTTC
>NA|TRBJ2-7|NA|TRBV7-9
CASSFLPSSYEQYF
TGTGCCAGCAGCTTTCTCCCTAGCTCCTACGAGCAGTACTTC
>many|TRBJ2-3|NA|TRBV7-9
CASSPAEDSTDTQYF
TGTGCCAGCAGCCCAGCAGAAGATAGCACAGATACGCAGTATTTT
>NA|TRBJ2-3|NA|TRBV5-4
CASSLGAGGDTQYF
TGTGCCAGCAGCTTGGGGGCGGGCGGAGATACGCAGTATTTT
>many|TRBJ2-3|NA|TRBV7-3
CASSFGQTTDTQYF
TGTGCCAGCAGTTTCGGACAGACCACAGATACGCAGTATTTT
>NA|TRBJ2-1|TRBD2|TRBV29-1
CSVGTGTSGPSEQFF
TGCAGCGTTGGTACCGGGACTAGCGGGCCATCGGAGCAGTTCTTC
>few|TRBJ2-1|NA|TRBV6-6
CASSYLGGSEQFF
TGTGCCAGCAGTTACCTTGGAGGTAGCGAGCAGTTCTTC
>many|TRBJ2-1|TRBD2|TRBV29-1
CSVERSGRRNEQFF
TGCAGCGTTGAACGGAGCGGGAGACGCAATGAGCAGTTCTTC
>many|TRBJ1-1|NA|TRBV30
CAWSGYEAFF
TGTGCCTGGAGTGGATATGAAGCTTTCTTT
>NA|TRBJ2-7|NA|TRBV19
CANSIWKDSYEQYF
TGTGCCAATAGTATTTGGAAGGATTCCTACGAGCAGTACTTC
>many|TRBJ2-1|TRBD2|TRBV7-9
CASSSSRLGGNEQFF
TGTGCCAGCAGCTCCTCACGCCTCGGGGGGAATGAGCAGTTCTTC